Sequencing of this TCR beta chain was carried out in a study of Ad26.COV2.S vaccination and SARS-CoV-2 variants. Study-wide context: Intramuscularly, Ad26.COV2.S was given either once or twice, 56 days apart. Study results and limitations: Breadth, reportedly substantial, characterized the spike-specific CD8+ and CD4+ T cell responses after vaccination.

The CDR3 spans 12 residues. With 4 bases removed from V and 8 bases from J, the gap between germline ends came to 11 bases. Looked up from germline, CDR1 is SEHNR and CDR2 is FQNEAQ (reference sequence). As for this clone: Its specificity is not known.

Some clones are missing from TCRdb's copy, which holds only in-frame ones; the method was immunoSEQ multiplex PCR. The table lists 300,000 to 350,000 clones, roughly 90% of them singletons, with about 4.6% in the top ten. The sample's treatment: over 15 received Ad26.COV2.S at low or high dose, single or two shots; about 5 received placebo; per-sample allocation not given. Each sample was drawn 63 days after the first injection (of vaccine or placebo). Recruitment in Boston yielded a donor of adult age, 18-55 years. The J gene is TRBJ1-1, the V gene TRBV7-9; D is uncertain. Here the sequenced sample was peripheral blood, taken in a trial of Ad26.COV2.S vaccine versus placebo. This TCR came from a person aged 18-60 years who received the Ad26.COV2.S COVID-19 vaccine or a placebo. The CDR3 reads CASSSDPREAFF. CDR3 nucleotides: TGTGCCAGCAGCTCAGACCCACGCGAAGCTTTCTTT.